This T cell receptor (beta chain) was identified in a study of blood T cell repertoires in COVID-19. Study details: Some COVID-19 samples were acute and others convalescent; all came from the United States, Italy and Spain.

Authors' processing steps: Amplification of reference gene primers was used by the study to estimate nucleated cell counts. Libraries were prepared by immunoSEQ multiplex PCR; TCRdb keeps only in-frame clonotypes and omits some of them. That table furnishes V, J and clone size, whereas the DNA furnished D and trimming. Among over 100,000 clones, 70% to 85% were seen once, and the ten largest hold 9% to 15%. Germline V gene sequence: CDR1 SNHLY, CDR2 FYNNEI. J gave up 8 bases and V 6 bases, and 5 bases lay outside the gene matches. This CDR3 comprises 13 residues. The chain couples TRBV2 to TRBJ1-2; 11 bases are a match to TRBD1. This sequence originates from a woman in her fifties or sixties with acute or convalescent COVID-19. Sequenced: peripheral blood. CDR3 sequence (DNA): TGTGCCAGCAGCGGACAGGGGGCGGGAGGCTACACCTTC. Protein sequence: CASSGQGAGGYTF.